The TCR beta chain described here comes from a study of OX40 agonist ivuxolimab in advanced cancers. Study summary: Two cutaneous melanoma patients and one hepatocellular carcinoma patient, three in all, had partial responses. Study-level findings and limits: It was not determined which antigens were specifically recognized by the peripheral T cells that had undergone clonal expansion. The mean number of expanded clones was higher in CD8+ T cells than in CD4+.

Sequenced by immunoSEQ multiplex PCR; TCRdb stores in-frame clones only, minus some. The table shows 65,000 or so clones, with more than 75% occurring only once. Autoimmune disease history or systemic immunosuppression excluded patients. This clone occurred once. The antigen remains undetermined. Germline CDR1 reads SGHVS; CDR2 reads FQNEAQ. The ends lost 0 bases at V and 1 base at J; junction bases unmatched: 6. This CDR3 region has 17 residues. This sample comprised CD4+ or CD8+ T cells sorted from blood, obtained in a trial of the OX40 agonist ivuxolimab. The receptor comes from an adult with an advanced solid tumor such as melanoma, head and neck, liver or kidney cancer. The chain joins TRBV7-8 to TRBJ1-5, with 7 bases fitting TRBD1. The CDR3 reads CASSLARQGGSNQPQHF. Here the CDR3 DNA reads TGTGCCAGCAGCTTAGCCCGACAGGGAGGGAGCAATCAGCCCCAGCATTTT.